Presented here are 23 T cell receptor beta chains from one specimen sequenced in a study of blood T cell repertoires in COVID-19. Data came from immunoSEQ multiplex PCR; TCRdb stores just in-frame clones and leaves some out. The sample has about 76,000 clones, about 88% seen once. The source material was peripheral blood. The origin of the receptors is a man between 60 and 75 years old with COVID-19, enrolled during active disease.

The chain carries TRBV5-4 and TRBJ2-6; possibly TRBD1 for D (6 bases). CDR1 and CDR2 from the germline V gene are SGHNT and YYREEE (reference sequence). Trimming took 3 bases from V and 4 from J, leaving 11 bases between them. The CDR3 is 15 amino acids. The CDR3 spells CASSSGASGANVLTF. DNA of the CDR3: TGTGCCAGCAGCTCAGGGGCCTCGGGGGCCAACGTCCTGACTTTC. The full variable domain, its missing parts supplied by reference TRBV5-4 and TRBJ2-6, is ETGVTQSPTHLIKTRGQQVTLRCSSQSGHNTVSWYQQALGQGPQFIFQYYREEENGRGNFPPRFSGLQFPNYSSELNVNALELDDSALYLCASSSGASGANVLTFGAGSRLTVL.

V is TRBV7-9 and J is TRBJ1-4; D gene uncertain. Trimming stripped 5 bases from V and 8 bases from J, with 18 bases between. The CDR3 contains 15 residues. From germline, CDR1 is SEHNR and CDR2 FQNEAQ (reference sequence). CDR3 DNA sequence: TGTGCCAGCAGCGTGTCCCGGGATTTAGGGGAAAAACTGTTTTTT. The encoded protein is CASSVSRDLGEKLFF.

The chain employs TRBV5-4 and TRBJ1-6; 8 nucleotides line up with TRBD1. The germline CDR1 and CDR2 sequences are SGHNT and YYREEE (reference sequence). This CDR3 is 15 amino acids long. V dropped 1 base and J dropped 10; count of bases not matched to a gene: 7. CDR3: CASSLMTGVLSPLHF. CDR3 in DNA: TGTGCCAGCAGCTTGATGACAGGGGTATTATCACCCCTCCACTTT.

This chain connects TRBV13 to TRBJ2-1; TRBD2 matches at 12 bases. CDR1 PRHDT and CDR2 FYEKMQ come from the germline V gene (reference sequence). The J segment lost 5 bases and the V segment lost 8 bases, leaving 19 bases of the junction unmatched. This CDR3 region has 19 residues. The CDR3 DNA reads TGTGCCAGCTCTACCGTGACAGGGATCGGACTAGCGGGGAACAATGAGCAGTTCTTC. This translates into CASSTVTGIGLAGNNEQFF.

The genes are TRBV5-1 and TRBJ2-5; TRBD2 is a possible D gene (5 bases). The CDR3 has 14 amino acids. Trimming cost V 0 bases and J 7 bases, with 13 bases left between them. Germline-derived CDR1 and CDR2 are SGHRS and YFSETQ. The DNA of the CDR3 is TGCGCCAGCAGCTTGGAGGAGGTACTCAGGACCCAGTACTTC. Protein: CASSLEEVLRTQYF.

The rearrangement joins TRBV28 to TRBJ1-4; unclear D gene. CDR1 and CDR2 from the germline V gene are MDHEN and SYDVKM. V was trimmed by 3 bases and J by 7 bases, leaving 15 bases between them. The CDR3 covers 15 residues. CDR3 protein: CASSFPDTLVEKLFF. DNA of the CDR3: TGTGCCAGCAGTTTCCCAGACACCCTTGTTGAAAAACTGTTTTTT.

In its sample, this clone was seen a few times. The rearrangement links TRBV2 to TRBJ1-1; a possible D gene is TRBD1 (5 bases). CDR1 is SNHLY and CDR2 is FYNNEI in the germline V gene. CDR3 length: 15 amino acids. Trimming pared 6 bases from V and 3 bases from J, leaving 17 bases between. The CDR3 DNA reads TGTGCCAGCAGACCACACGACCGGGACTACACTGAAGCTTTCTTT. It is translated as CASRPHDRDYTEAFF.

V is TRBV5-4 and J is TRBJ2-1; TRBD1 aligns across 8 bases. This CDR3 comprises 16 residues. Trimming took 3 bases from V and 4 from J; bases not matched to a gene: 9. CDR1 is SGHNT, CDR2 YYREEE, per germline (reference sequence). CDR3 amino acids: CASSSGRGPGYNEQFF. CDR3 DNA sequence: TGTGCCAGCAGCTCGGGCAGGGGGCCTGGGTACAATGAGCAGTTCTTC.

This chain connects TRBV11-1 to TRBJ2-1; TRBD1 agrees at 9 bases. Trimming took 5 bases from V and 7 from J; bases not matched to a gene: 9. CDR3 length: 15 amino acids. Germline values: CDR1 SGHAT, CDR2 FQDESV (reference sequence). The CDR3 bases are TGTGCCAGCAGCCCACAGGGGGCCTATGGGAATGAGCAGTTCTTC. Translated: CASSPQGAYGNEQFF.

This clone was detected only once. The chain recombines TRBV5-1 with TRBJ2-5, with 7 bases lining up with TRBD1. V gave up 4 bases and J gave up 2 bases; unmatched junction bases: 5. Germline V CDR1 and CDR2: SGHRS, YFSETQ. This CDR3 has 14 residues. The CDR3 nucleotides read TGCGCCAGCAGCGAGAGGACAGGTCAAGAGACCCAGTACTTC. Its translation is CASSERTGQETQYF.

The V and J genes are TRBV2 and TRBJ2-7; 10 bases align to TRBD1. CDR1 is SNHLY and CDR2 is FYNNEI in the germline V gene. V dropped 6 bases and J dropped 0; count of bases not matched to a gene: 8. The CDR3 covers 16 residues. CDR3 coding DNA: TGTGCCAGCAGGAAGGCAGGGGACAGGGGCTCCTACGAGCAGTACTTC. Its translation: CASRKAGDRGSYEQYF.

J is TRBJ1-2 and V is TRBV11-1; TRBD1 aligns across 7 bases. V shed 3 bases and J 3 bases; nucleotides not matched to a gene: 7. This CDR3 region has 15 residues. Germline CDR1 is SGHAT and CDR2 is FQDESV (reference sequence). CDR3 sequence (DNA): TGTGCCAGCAGCTTCGAAGGACAGGTGGACTATGGCTACACCTTC. This sequence encodes CASSFEGQVDYGYTF. Combining the CDR3 with reference TRBV11-1 and TRBJ1-2 gives the whole variable domain EAEVAQSPRYKITEKSQAVAFWCDPISGHATLYWYRQILGQGPELLVQFQDESVVDDSQLPKDRFSAERLKGVDSTLKIQPAELGDSAMYLCASSFEGQVDYGYTFGSGTRLTVV.

The chain carries TRBV7-5 and TRBJ2-5; TRBD2, the D gene given by the table, was not confirmed from the DNA. TRBV7-5 is assigned pseudogene status. The CDR3 consists of 15 residues. CDR3 nucleotides: TGTGTCAGAAGCAACCTGCCCGCGGGGGGCAAGACCCAGTACTTC. This codes for CVRSNLPAGGKTQYF.

V usage is TRBV11-2 and J usage is TRBJ2-1, with a possible D match to TRBD2 (6 bases). The CDR3 has 12 residues. The ends were cut back, 2 bases at V and 8 bases at J, with 7 bases in the middle. Germline loops: CDR1 SGHAT, CDR2 FQNNGV. The CDR3 is CASSLQRDEQFF. Here the CDR3 DNA reads TGTGCCAGCAGCTTACAGCGGGATGAGCAGTTCTTC. Filled out from reference TRBV11-2 and TRBJ2-1, the complete variable domain reads EAGVAQSPRYKIIEKRQSVAFWCNPISGHATLYWYQQILGQGPKLLIQFQNNGVVDDSQLPKDRFSAERLKGVDSTLKIQPAKLEDSAVYLCASSLQRDEQFFGPGTRLTVL.

This clone occurred a few times. The chain links TRBV5-1 to TRBJ1-2, with D uncertain. The CDR3 contains 14 residues. V shed 0 bases and J shed 3 bases, with 9 bases lying between them. CDR1 SGHRS and CDR2 YFSETQ come from the germline V gene. The chain's CDR3 is CASSLAVGDYGYTF. CDR3 nucleotides: TGCGCCAGCAGCTTGGCGGTCGGGGACTATGGCTACACCTTC.

V and J are TRBV6-5 and TRBJ1-6; possibly TRBD1 for D (5 bases). The CDR3 extends over 13 amino acids. Germline-derived CDR1 and CDR2 are MNHEY and SVGAGI. Trimming stripped 10 bases from V and 6 bases from J, with 13 bases between. Here the CDR3 reads CATAQDRNSPLHF. The DNA of the CDR3 is TGTGCCACTGCACAGGATCGTAATTCACCCCTCCACTTT.

The chain employs TRBV2 and TRBJ1-2; D perhaps matches TRBD1 (5 bases). Trimming stripped 4 bases from V and 6 bases from J, with 15 bases between. There are 14 residues in the CDR3. Germline V lookup: CDR1 SNHLY, CDR2 FYNNEI. This CDR3 is CASSVLRVGDGYTF. CDR3 sequence (DNA): TGTGCCAGCAGTGTGCTTCGGGTAGGGGATGGCTACACCTTC.

The CDR3 DNA is TGCGCCAGCAGCCTCAGCGGGAGGTACGAGCAGTACTTC. Translating gives CASSLSGRYEQYF. This chain links TRBV5-1 with TRBJ2-7; TRBD2 matches 9 bases. CDR3 size: 13 residues. J was trimmed by 4 bases and V by 4 bases; bases with no gene match: 3. Germline loops: CDR1 SGHRS, CDR2 YFSETQ.

This clone was seen more than once but under ten times. This chain joins TRBV19 and TRBJ1-1, with D maybe TRBD1 (5 bases). Trimming cost V 7 bases and J 5 bases, with 14 bases left between them. This CDR3 comprises 13 residues. From germline, CDR1 is LNHDA and CDR2 SQIVND (reference sequence). DNA for the CDR3: TGTGCCAGTACCGATGGGGGGTGGACTGAAGCTTTCTTT. Translated: CASTDGGWTEAFF.

The gene calls are TRBV11-3 and TRBJ2-2, with D unclear. The CDR3 loop spans 14 amino acids. Germline CDR1 reads SGHNT; CDR2 reads YENEEA. V was shortened by 5 bases and J by 5 bases, with 12 bases between the two germline ends. The CDR3 loop reads CASSPLAGTGELFF. The CDR3 DNA sequence: TGTGCCAGCAGCCCCCTCGCAGGTACCGGGGAGCTGTTTTTT.

This clone was counted once. The V call is TRBV5-1, the J call TRBJ2-1; 7 nucleotides match TRBD1. In germline, CDR1 is SGHRS, CDR2 YFSETQ. The CDR3 runs to 14 residues. The V segment lost 6 bases and the J segment 1 base; nucleotides outside the gene matches: 4. CDR3 protein: CASTGGQSYNEQFF. CDR3 DNA sequence: TGCGCCAGCACAGGGGGACAATCCTACAATGAGCAGTTCTTC.

The CDR3 coding sequence is TGCGCCAGCAGCCATGTCCTGATGCGTCGGGGGTACAATGAGCAGTTCTTC. This codes for CASSHVLMRRGYNEQFF. The chain carries TRBV4-1 and TRBJ2-1; TRBD2 might be the D (6 bases). This CDR3 has 17 residues. Germline assignment: CDR1 MGHRA and CDR2 YSYEKL. The ends were cut back, 3 bases at V and 4 bases at J, with 19 bases in the middle.

The chain uses TRBV5-1 and TRBJ2-3; TRBD1 agrees at 7 bases. Germline trimming cut 0 bases from V and 2 bases from J; bases unmatched to any gene: 3. Germline V CDR1 and CDR2: SGHRS, YFSETQ. This CDR3 is built from 15 residues. CDR3 nucleotide sequence: TGCGCCAGCAGCTTGGAAAGGGGGCCCACAGATACGCAGTATTTT. Translation: CASSLERGPTDTQYF. The whole variable domain, filled in from reference TRBV5-1 and TRBJ2-3, reads KAGVTQTPRYLIKTRGQQVTLSCSPISGHRSVSWYQQTPGQGLQFLFEYFSETQRNKGNFPGRFSGRQFSNSRSEMNVSTLELGDSALYLCASSLERGPTDTQYFGPGTRLTVL.